This T cell receptor beta chain was identified in a study of blood T cell repertoires in COVID-19. Looking at the study overall: Nucleic acid was either cDNA or gDNA, and it came from T cells, B-cell-depleted T cells, or PBMCs.

This clone was seen only once. CDR1 and CDR2 from the germline V gene are MDHEN and SYDVKM. The CDR3 sequence is 18 residues long. J was trimmed by 4 bases and V by 6 bases; bases with no gene match: 16. Per the study methods: The assay estimated nucleated cells by amplifying reference gene primers. Repertoires were generated with immunoSEQ multiplex PCR, while TCRdb's copy carries only in-frame clones and drops some. V, J and clone size are those of that table, while D and trimming were read from the DNA. The sample has under 20,000 clones; over 90% are singletons. The V call is TRBV28, the J call TRBJ1-5; TRBD1 matches 9 bases. The TCR originated in a woman in her 50s with active COVID-19. Sequenced sample: peripheral blood. This CDR3 reads CASSTPGTGKTTNQPQHF. CDR3 nucleotides: TGTGCCAGCAGCACTCCCGGGACAGGGAAAACAACGAATCAGCCCCAGCATTTT.